This TCR beta chain emerged from a study of Graves' ophthalmopathy and Graves' hyperthyroidism (dated by TCRdb to about 2018). Study-wide context: Peripheral blood samples were taken at the time of initial diagnosis, before any treatment was given. In total, 135 blood samples were TCR-sequenced: around 42 ophthalmopathy, under 80 hyperthyroidism and approximately 17 hyperthyroidism-to-ophthalmopathy patients. To explore V-J signatures distinguishing ophthalmopathy from hyperthyroidism, a discovery set of some 100 patients (roughly 42 ophthalmopathy, 55 to 60 stable hyperthyroidism) was enrolled. For training and testing, the roughly 100 patients in the discovery cohort were randomly divided in a 7:3 ratio. An independent validation cohort comprised 18 hyperthyroidism patients and 15 to 17 patients who later progressed from hyperthyroidism to ophthalmopathy. T-cell repertoires of thyroid tissue and blood were compared in six hyperthyroidism patients. The study used signatures of the TCR beta repertoire to tell Graves' ophthalmopathy apart from Graves' hyperthyroidism and to predict which patients would progress to ophthalmopathy. Following sample collection, hyperthyroidism patients were given methimazole at a starting dose of 30 mg daily, and ophthalmopathy patients were given high-dose intravenous methylprednisolone. On the study overall, not on this receptor specifically: Among expanded thyroid clonotypes with frequency above 0.001, most also showed up in blood, which suggests that blood repertoires may reflect the thyroid immune response. In cross-validation, the 13-signature model distinguished ophthalmopathy from stable hyperthyroidism with approximately 88% sensitivity and 81% to 83% specificity, and in the test set the corresponding values were roughly 80% and 76%. Sample size was not predetermined statistically, and investigators were not blinded to group allocation. In validation, the model predicted ophthalmopathy progression with about 70% sensitivity and less than 80% specificity; 12 predicted patients were CT-confirmed with GO in a median of approximately 6.2 months.

Hyperthyroidism was considered stable if no progression to ophthalmopathy occurred within 18 months of follow-up. The hyperthyroidism patients were 18 to 65 years old and newly diagnosed, with a disease duration of less than 2 months. Patients with other autoimmune diseases, uncontrolled infections, pregnancy or lactation were excluded from the study. Clinical symptoms, serum thyroxine, TRAb, thyroid ultrasound and orbital computed tomography formed the basis of the diagnosis. PBMCs were isolated from around 10 ml of fresh peripheral blood by Ficoll-Paque density gradient centrifugation. Total RNA was extracted with Trizol reagent and quality-checked on an Agilent 2100 Bioanalyzer. Taken from the germline V gene, the CDR1 and CDR2 loops are MDHEN and SYDVKM. Between the V and J ends, shortened by 3 bases and 3 bases respectively, the junction contains 15 bases. The CDR3, from cysteine to phenylalanine, totals 15 residues. Only the CDR3 portion is preserved as DNA: 45 bases, with reading frame beginning at the first base.

This clonotype was observed many times. The antigen it binds to is not known. No base-level quality is on record; no much larger clone is a single base apart. For repertoire sequencing, TCR beta CDR3 regions were amplified from RNA transcripts. The first round of RT-PCR was done with HTBI primers and the Qiagen OneStep RT-PCR kit, and was followed by a second round of multiplex PCR, then size selection and purification. Libraries were sequenced paired-end with 100 bp reads on an Illumina HiSeq2000. Under the source paper's analysis protocol: SOAPnuke was used to process the reads, throwing out any read that had adapters, had uncalled bases, had a mean Phred below 15, or lacked an exact constant-primer or identifier match. COPE v1.2.5 was used to merge high-quality paired reads. Clonotypes were defined as unique nucleotide sequences and were aligned to IMGT TRB V, D and J references using MiTCR v1.1. The analysis was limited to V-J combinations with a frequency above 0.0001, which together covered 99.2% of the repertoires. For each V-J combination, a TCR clonal expansion and chaos score was defined as the ratio of F50 clonal expansion to chaos observed in the TCRdist matrix. Welch's t-statistics and random forest were used to reduce features to approximately 13 V-J combinations, which were fed into a naive Bayes classifier. The Morisita-Horn index was used to measure how similar the thyroid and blood repertoires were. Starting from the raw public reads, TCRdb applied fastp trimming at Q25, assembled clones with MiXCR and retained in-frame beta chains. When rows share a CDR3 protein, they turn into one entry using the most common DNA and genes. TCRdb, not the original authors, processed these V and J calls. This sample gives about 620,000 distinct CDR3 sequences in total; roughly 20% of them show up just once. The ten largest clones add up to roughly 6.9% of the sample.

Sequenced input: peripheral blood. The chain was built from TRBV28 and TRBJ2-7; the D gene lacks a confident call. The receptor's source is a woman between 18 and 29 years old with stable Graves' hyperthyroidism. Some clones in this sample may be carry-over from other donors' samples. Donor details come from another sample of the same person, matched by shared clones. The sequenced DNA is TGTGCCAGCAGTTTGGCGGCCCCGGCAGGCTACGAGCAGTACTTC. Its amino acids are CASSLAAPAGYEQYF.